What follows are 6 T cell receptor beta chains derived from one specimen sequenced in a study of CD8 T cells in ankylosing spondylitis. Their cognate antigens are unknown. Study results and caveats: A TCR beta motif of several highly homologous variants seemed to mark ankylosing spondylitis blood.

TCRdb redid the calling of the 5' RACE reads with MiXCR, one entry per CDR3 protein. The sample lists 330,000 or so distinct CDR3 sequences, 7% to 9% occurring once. The sequencing sample was made of blood, either unsorted or a sorted T cell fraction (not recorded which). All receptors derive from a male donor with ankylosing spondylitis.

There are a few counts of this clonotype. V usage is TRBV13 and J usage is TRBJ2-7; 13 positions match TRBD2. Per the germline V gene, CDR1 is PRHDT and CDR2 is FYEKMQ (reference sequence). CDR3 length: 15 amino acids. After removal of 5 bases from V and 7 bases from J, the junction contained 8 bases not matched to a gene. CDR3 in amino acids: CASSPGTSGTREQYF. The CDR3 region has the DNA TGTGCCAGCAGCCCGGGGACTAGCGGGACACGTGAGCAGTACTTC.

The chain joins TRBV20-1 to TRBJ2-1; D gene ambiguous. V gave up 6 bases and J gave up 0 bases, with 18 bases separating them. The CDR3 contains 16 residues. Germline values: CDR1 DFQATT, CDR2 SNEGSKA (reference sequence). The CDR3 bases are TGCAGTGCCATGGATGGATCGTGGGGCTCCTACAATGAGCAGTTCTTC. Its translation is CSAMDGSWGSYNEQFF.

This chain joins TRBV24-1 and TRBJ2-1, with D hard to call. The V gene lost 4 bases and the J gene lost 5 bases, with 11 bases spanning the gap. There are 14 residues in the CDR3. From germline, CDR1 is KGHDR and CDR2 SFDVKD. Here the CDR3 reads CATSDSDRNNEQFF. The DNA for the CDR3 is TGTGCCACCAGTGACTCGGACCGTAACAATGAGCAGTTCTTC.

This clonotype showed up many times. The rearrangement uses TRBV4-3 and TRBJ2-7; D ambiguous. The CDR3 is made up of 13 amino acids. From germline, CDR1 is LGHNA and CDR2 YSLEER. Trimming removed 8 bases from V and 0 bases from J, with 11 bases in between. CDR3 residues: CASLTTDSYEQYF. The CDR3 DNA reads TGCGCCAGCTTGACCACCGACTCCTACGAGCAGTACTTC.

The chain employs TRBV15 and TRBJ2-1; D uncertain. The germline V gene encodes CDR1 LNHNV and CDR2 YYDKDF (reference sequence). Trimming left V 0 bases short and J 9 bases short, with 9 bases between. The CDR3 loop spans 13 amino acids. CDR3 DNA: TGTGCCACCAGCAGAGATGAAGTTTTTGAGCAGTTCTTC. Translating it yields CATSRDEVFEQFF.

The V call is TRBV3-1, the J call TRBJ2-3; D perhaps matches TRBD1 (6 bases). Germline-derived CDR1 and CDR2 are LGHDT and YNNKEL (reference sequence). V lost 6 bases and J 2 bases, leaving 9 bases between the germline ends. This CDR3 spans 13 amino acids. CDR3 in amino acids: CASSRDNTDTQYF. The DNA of the CDR3 is TGTGCCAGCAGTCGGGACAACACAGATACGCAGTATTTT.